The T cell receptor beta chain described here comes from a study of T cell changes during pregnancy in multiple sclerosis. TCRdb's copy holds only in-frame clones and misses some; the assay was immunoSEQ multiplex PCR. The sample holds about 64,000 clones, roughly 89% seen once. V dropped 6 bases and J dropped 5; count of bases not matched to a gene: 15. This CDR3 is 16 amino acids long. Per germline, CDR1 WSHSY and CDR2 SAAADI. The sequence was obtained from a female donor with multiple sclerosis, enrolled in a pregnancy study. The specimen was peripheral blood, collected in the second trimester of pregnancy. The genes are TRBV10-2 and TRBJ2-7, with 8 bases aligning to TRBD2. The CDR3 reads CASSLPAGEAWDEQYF. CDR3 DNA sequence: TGCGCCAGCAGCCTCCCAGCGGGAGAGGCATGGGACGAGCAGTACTTC.